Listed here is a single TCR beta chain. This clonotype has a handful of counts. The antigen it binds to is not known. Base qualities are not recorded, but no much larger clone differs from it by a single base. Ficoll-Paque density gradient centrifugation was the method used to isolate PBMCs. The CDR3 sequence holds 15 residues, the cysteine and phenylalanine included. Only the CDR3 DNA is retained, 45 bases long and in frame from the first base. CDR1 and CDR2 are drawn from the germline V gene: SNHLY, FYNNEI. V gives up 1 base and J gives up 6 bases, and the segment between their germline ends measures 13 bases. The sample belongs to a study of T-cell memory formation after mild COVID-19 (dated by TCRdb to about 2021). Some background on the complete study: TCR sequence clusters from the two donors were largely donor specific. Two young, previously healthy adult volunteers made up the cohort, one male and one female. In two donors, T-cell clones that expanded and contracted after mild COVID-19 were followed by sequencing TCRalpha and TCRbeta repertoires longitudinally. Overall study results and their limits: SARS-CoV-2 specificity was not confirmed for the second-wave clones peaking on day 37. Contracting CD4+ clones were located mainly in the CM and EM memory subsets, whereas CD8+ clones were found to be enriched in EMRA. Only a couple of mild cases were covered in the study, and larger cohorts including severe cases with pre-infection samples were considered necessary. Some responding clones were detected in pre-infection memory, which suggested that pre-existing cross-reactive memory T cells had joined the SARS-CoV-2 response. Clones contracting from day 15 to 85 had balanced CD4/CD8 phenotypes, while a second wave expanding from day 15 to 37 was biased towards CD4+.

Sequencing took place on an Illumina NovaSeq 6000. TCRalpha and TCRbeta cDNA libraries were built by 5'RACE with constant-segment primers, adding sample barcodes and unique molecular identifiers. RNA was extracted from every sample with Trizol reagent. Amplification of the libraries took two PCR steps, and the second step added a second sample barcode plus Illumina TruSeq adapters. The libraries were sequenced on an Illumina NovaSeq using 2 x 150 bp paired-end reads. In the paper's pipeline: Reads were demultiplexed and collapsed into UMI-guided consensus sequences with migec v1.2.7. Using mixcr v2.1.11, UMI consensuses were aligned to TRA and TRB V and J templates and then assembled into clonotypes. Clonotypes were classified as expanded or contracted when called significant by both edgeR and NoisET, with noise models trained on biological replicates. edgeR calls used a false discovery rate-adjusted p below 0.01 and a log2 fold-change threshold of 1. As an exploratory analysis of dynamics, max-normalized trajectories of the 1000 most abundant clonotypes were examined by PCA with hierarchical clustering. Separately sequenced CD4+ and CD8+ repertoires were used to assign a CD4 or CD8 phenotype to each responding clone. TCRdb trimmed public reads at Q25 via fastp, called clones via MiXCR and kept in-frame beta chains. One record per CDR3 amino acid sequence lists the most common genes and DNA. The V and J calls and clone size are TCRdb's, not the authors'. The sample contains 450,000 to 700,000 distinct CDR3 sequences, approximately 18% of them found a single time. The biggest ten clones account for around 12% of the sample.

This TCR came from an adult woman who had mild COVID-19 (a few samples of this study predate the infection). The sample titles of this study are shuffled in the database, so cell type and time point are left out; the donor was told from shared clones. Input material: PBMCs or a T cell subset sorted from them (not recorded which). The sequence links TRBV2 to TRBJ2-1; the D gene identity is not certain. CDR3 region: CASSEDKVSINEQFF. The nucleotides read TGTGCCAGCAGTGAAGACAAGGTCAGCATCAATGAGCAGTTCTTC. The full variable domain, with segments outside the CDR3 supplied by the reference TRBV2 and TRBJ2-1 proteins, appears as EPEVTQTPSHQVTQMGQEVILRCVPISNHLYFYWYRQILGQKVEFLVSFYNNEISEKSEIFDDQFSVERPDGSNFTLKIRSTKLEDSAMYFCASSEDKVSINEQFFGPGTRLTVL.